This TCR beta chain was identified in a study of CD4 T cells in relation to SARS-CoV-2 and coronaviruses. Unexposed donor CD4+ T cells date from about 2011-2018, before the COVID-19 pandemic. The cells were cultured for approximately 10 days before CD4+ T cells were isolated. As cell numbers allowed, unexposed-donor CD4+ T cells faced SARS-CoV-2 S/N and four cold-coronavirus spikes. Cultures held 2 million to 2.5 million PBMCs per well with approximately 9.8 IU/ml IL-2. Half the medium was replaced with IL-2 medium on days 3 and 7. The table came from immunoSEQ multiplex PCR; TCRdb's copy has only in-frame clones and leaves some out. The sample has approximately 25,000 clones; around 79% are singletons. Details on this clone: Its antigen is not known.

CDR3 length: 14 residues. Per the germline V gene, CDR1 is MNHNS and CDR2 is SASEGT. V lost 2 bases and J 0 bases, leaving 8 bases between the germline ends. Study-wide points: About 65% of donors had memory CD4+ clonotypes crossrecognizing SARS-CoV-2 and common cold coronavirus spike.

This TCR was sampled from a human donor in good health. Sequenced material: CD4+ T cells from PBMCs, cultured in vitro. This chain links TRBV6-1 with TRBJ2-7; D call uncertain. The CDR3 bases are TGTGCCAGCAGTGAACCGGTGAACTCCTACGAGCAGTACTTC. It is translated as CASSEPVNSYEQYF.